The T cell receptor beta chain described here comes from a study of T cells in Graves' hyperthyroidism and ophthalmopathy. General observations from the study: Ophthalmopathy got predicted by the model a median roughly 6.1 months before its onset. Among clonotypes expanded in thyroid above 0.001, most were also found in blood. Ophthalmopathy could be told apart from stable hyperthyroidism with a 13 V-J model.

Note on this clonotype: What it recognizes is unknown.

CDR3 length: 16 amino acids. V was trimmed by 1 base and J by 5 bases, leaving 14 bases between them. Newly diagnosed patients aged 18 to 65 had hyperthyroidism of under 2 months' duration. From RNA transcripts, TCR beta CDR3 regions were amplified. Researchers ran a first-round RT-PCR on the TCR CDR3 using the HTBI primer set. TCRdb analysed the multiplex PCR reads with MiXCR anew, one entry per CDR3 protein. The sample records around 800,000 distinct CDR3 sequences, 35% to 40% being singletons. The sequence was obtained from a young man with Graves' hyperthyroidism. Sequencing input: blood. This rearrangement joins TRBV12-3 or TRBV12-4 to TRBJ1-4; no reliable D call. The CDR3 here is CASSLDSLGVNEKLFF. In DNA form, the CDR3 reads TGTGCCAGCAGTTTAGATTCCCTCGGAGTAAATGAAAAACTGTTTTTT.